These T cell receptor beta chains were read from a single sample in a study of vaccination effects on CD4 cells after COVID-19. Method: immunoSEQ multiplex PCR; TCRdb's copy keeps in-frame clones and lacks some. The data show approximately 47,000 clones, about 70% seen once. These receptors are not linked to any known antigen. Sequencing was performed on CD4+ T cells from PBMCs cultured without peptide, taken after COVID-19 vaccination. These receptors were obtained from a human donor who received a COVID-19 vaccine. The CDR3 runs from the conserved cysteine through the conserved F or W. A D gene is named only where the DNA matches it firmly. Clone size is not always given. Where it is, it says once, few, many or a class for expanded clones.

abundance	v_gene	d_gene	j_gene	CDR3aa	CDR3nt
-	TRBV19	TRBD2	TRBJ2-2	CARISGRGGTGELFF	TGTGCCAGGATAAGCGGGAGAGGTGGCACCGGGGAGCTGTTTTTT
-	TRBV25-1	TRBD1	TRBJ2-7	CASSAWTGPYEQYF	TGTGCCAGCAGCGCCTGGACAGGACCCTACGAGCAGTACTTC
-	TRBV4-1	TRBD2	TRBJ2-4	CASSQDAGVAKNIQYF	TGCGCCAGCAGCCAAGATGCGGGGGTAGCCAAAAACATTCAGTACTTC
-	TRBV11-2	TRBD1	TRBJ1-2	CASSFATGDRGYTF	TGTGCCAGCAGCTTCGCGACAGGGGACCGGGGCTACACCTTC
-	TRBV7-9	-	TRBJ1-6	CASSRGRTNYNSPLHF	TGTGCCAGCAGCCGGGGACGGACAAACTATAATTCACCCCTCCACTTT
-	TRBV3-1/TRBV3-2	TRBD1	TRBJ2-2	CASSRIGQGATGELFF	TGTGCCAGCAGCCGCATTGGACAGGGGGCGACCGGGGAGCTGTTTTTT
-	TRBV19	-	TRBJ1-5	CASSMMYGQRSNQPQHF	TGTGCCAGTAGTATGATGTACGGGCAGAGGAGCAATCAGCCCCAGCATTTT
-	TRBV23-1	TRBD1	TRBJ2-1	CASSLSRQGRNEQFF	TGCGCCAGCAGTCTATCCCGACAGGGGAGGAATGAGCAGTTCTTC
-	TRBV6-5	-	TRBJ1-5	CASAPNSNQPQHF	TGTGCCAGCGCCCCGAATAGCAATCAGCCCCAGCATTTT
few	TRBV11-3	-	TRBJ1-1	CASSLASSTEAFF	TGTGCCAGCAGCTTAGCTTCAAGCACTGAAGCTTTCTTT
-	TRBV10-3	-	TRBJ1-1	CAIRAQVLNTEAFF	TGTGCCATCAGGGCACAGGTCCTGAACACTGAAGCTTTCTTT
once	TRBV29-1	TRBD1	TRBJ2-7	CSVWTGFTYEQYF	TGCAGCGTATGGACAGGGTTCACCTACGAGCAGTACTTC
few	TRBV6-5	TRBD2	TRBJ2-3	CASSITGTSEDTQYF	TGTGCCAGCAGTATTACCGGGACTAGCGAAGATACGCAGTATTTT
-	TRBV5-6	-	TRBJ2-7	CASSLGGDEQYF	TGTGCCAGCAGCTTGGGAGGGGATGAGCAGTACTTC
-	TRBV3-1/TRBV3-2	-	TRBJ2-5	CASSPRPGQETQYF	TGTGCCAGCAGCCCTCGCCCAGGTCAAGAGACCCAGTACTTC
-	TRBV5-1	TRBD1	TRBJ1-2	CASSPSDRGGGYTF	TGCGCCAGCAGCCCGTCGGACAGGGGGGGCGGCTACACCTTC
-	TRBV19	TRBD2	TRBJ2-2	CASSTNYGLAGTGELFF	TGTGCCAGTAGCACAAACTACGGACTAGCGGGCACCGGGGAGCTGTTTTTT
once	TRBV5-5	TRBD1	TRBJ2-5	CASSLVLGGKTTETQYF	TGTGCCAGCAGCTTGGTTTTAGGGGGCAAGACCACTGAGACCCAGTACTTC
few	TRBV27	-	TRBJ2-2	CASRYRVANTGELFF	TGTGCCAGCAGATACAGGGTCGCGAACACCGGGGAGCTGTTTTTT
-	TRBV10-3	-	TRBJ2-5	CAISPLAFGETQYF	TGTGCCATCAGTCCCTTAGCCTTCGGAGAGACCCAGTACTTC
-	TRBV19	TRBD1	TRBJ2-3	CASSGTRGTGRGADTQYF	TGTGCCAGTAGTGGAACTCGCGGGACAGGGCGAGGGGCAGATACGCAGTATTTT
-	TRBV6-5	TRBD1	TRBJ2-5	CASRTGGPGETQYF	TGTGCCAGCAGGACAGGGGGCCCCGGGGAGACCCAGTACTTC
few	TRBV7-9	-	TRBJ2-7	CASSLQSYEQYF	TGTGCCAGCAGCTTACAGAGCTACGAGCAGTACTTC
-	TRBV4-1	-	TRBJ1-2	CASSRAQDSSYGYTF	TGCGCCAGCAGCCGCGCGCAGGACAGTTCCTATGGCTACACCTTC
-	TRBV5-6	TRBD1	TRBJ1-6	CASADRERSPLHF	TGTGCCAGCGCAGACAGGGAGCGGTCACCCCTCCACTTT
-	TRBV19	TRBD2	TRBJ2-4	CASSIRGLAANQYF	TGTGCCAGTAGTATTAGGGGACTAGCAGCCAATCAGTACTTC
-	TRBV18	-	TRBJ2-7	CASSPAQGKVEQYF	TGTGCCAGCTCACCGGCGCAGGGTAAGGTCGAGCAGTACTTC
-	TRBV30	-	TRBJ1-1	CAWISGSEAFF	TGTGCCTGGATTTCAGGGTCTGAAGCTTTCTTT
-	TRBV30	-	TRBJ2-1	CAWSVAVNEQFF	TGTGCCTGGAGTGTAGCCGTCAATGAGCAGTTCTTC
-	TRBV5-6	-	TRBJ1-2	CASSPLDGAYGYTF	TGTGCCAGCAGCCCCTTAGACGGAGCCTATGGCTACACCTTC
-	TRBV19	-	TRBJ1-1	CASTRNTGALEAFF	TGTGCCAGTACCAGAAATACAGGAGCCCTTGAAGCTTTCTTT
-	TRBV5-1	-	TRBJ1-1	CASSLEGRRTEAFF	TGCGCCAGCAGCTTGGAGGGGCGGCGCACTGAAGCTTTCTTT
-	TRBV11-3	TRBD2	TRBJ2-3	CASSYHGRLAGAKELDTQYF	TGTGCCAGCAGCTACCACGGTCGGCTAGCGGGGGCCAAAGAATTAGATACGCAGTATTTT
once	TRBV11-2	TRBD2	TRBJ2-2	CASSRLAGEGELFF	TGTGCCAGCAGCCGACTAGCGGGAGAAGGGGAGCTGTTTTTT
-	TRBV10-1	TRBD2	TRBJ2-1	CASSKPGLADYNEQFF	TGCGCCAGCTCAAAGCCGGGACTAGCGGACTACAATGAGCAGTTCTTC